The rows below give T cell receptor beta chains drawn from one sample of a study of T cells after yellow fever vaccination. TCRdb recomputed calls from the 5' RACE reads with MiXCR, one row per CDR3 protein. The sample includes around 160,000 distinct CDR3 sequences, more than 5.5% of them seen just once. The sequences come from CD4+ T cells sorted from PBMCs, collected 5 days after the first yellow fever vaccination. These receptors all stem from a young man who received the YFV17D yellow fever vaccine. Each CDR3 is given with its conserved first and last residue.

V	J	CDR3
TRBV7-9	TRBJ2-1	CASRPIDRVDSNEQFF
TRBV7-3	TRBJ2-3	CASSQVPISRGYADTQYF
TRBV7-2	TRBJ2-5	CASSLGPTEETQYF
TRBV7-9	TRBJ1-5	CASSLGGLGNQPQHF
TRBV27	TRBJ2-3	CASSVPGTDTQYF
TRBV5-4	TRBJ2-5	CASSQTGKETQYF
TRBV7-2	TRBJ2-4	CASSPGIENIQYF
TRBV10-3	TRBJ1-2	CATLAGEGYGYTF
TRBV28	TRBJ2-6	CASKKRLSGANVLTF
TRBV5-1	TRBJ2-1	CASSLEGTGYNEQFF
TRBV7-2	TRBJ2-2	CASTPLGGNTGELFF
TRBV5-1	TRBJ2-5	CASSEQQETQYF
TRBV7-9	TRBJ1-1	CASSEQGRTEAFF
TRBV7-2	TRBJ2-1	CASSLWGGVYNEQFF
TRBV12-3/TRBV12-4	TRBJ2-6	CASSLGVPGANVLTF
TRBV7-3	TRBJ2-2	CASSLRGDSTGELFF
TRBV14	TRBJ1-3	CASSRVASGNTIYF
TRBV5-1	TRBJ1-3	CASSLASSGNTIYF
TRBV28	TRBJ1-2	CASSLLLGGPGYTF
TRBV4-2	TRBJ2-1	CASSQSRALSYNEQFF
TRBV6-1	TRBJ1-2	CASTRGGGANYGYTF
TRBV12-3/TRBV12-4	TRBJ2-2	CASSPTNTGELFF
TRBV4-3	TRBJ2-7	CASSRETITEQYF
TRBV4-1	TRBJ2-1	CASSQDQTSGGISYEQFF
TRBV2	TRBJ1-1	CASSEGMNTEAFF
TRBV4-3	TRBJ2-7	CASSLVVAGGYEQYF
TRBV5-6	TRBJ2-2	CASSLDVNTGELFF
TRBV5-6	TRBJ1-6	CASSRGLRNSPLHF
TRBV4-3	TRBJ1-3	CASSQDFRQGSGNTIYF
TRBV5-1	TRBJ1-1	CASSLGGWIREAFF
TRBV3-1	TRBJ1-5	CASSQSQGGNQPQHF
TRBV5-1	TRBJ2-1	CASSSHSWSNEQFF
TRBV19	TRBJ1-1	CASSQQGSNTEAFF
TRBV25-1	TRBJ1-6	CASSGRRRGLSYNSPLHF
TRBV11-2	TRBJ2-1	CASSGRTSGGNEQFF
TRBV4-3	TRBJ1-2	CASSQDGQSNYGYTF
TRBV9	TRBJ2-7	CASSQALGQGISEQYF
TRBV3-1	TRBJ2-1	CASHLSGGQGEQFF
TRBV7-2	TRBJ2-1	CASSPQLANEQFF
TRBV4-1	TRBJ1-1	CASSQDSYRGLGTEAFF
TRBV21-1	TRBJ2-4	CASSKPCGRIQYF